Presented here are 21 T cell receptor beta chains from one specimen sequenced in a study of cytomegalovirus exposure and HLA in healthy donors. With 60 Vbeta and 13 Jbeta primers, the PCR was carried out. Assay: immunoSEQ multiplex PCR; the TCRdb copy retains only in-frame clones and omits some. The sample lists under 140,000 clones; approximately 82% were seen once. Sequencing was carried out using PBMCs. The source is a man aged 25-45 years in good health and CMV-seropositive.

The chain joins TRBV6-1 to TRBJ1-2; 8 positions agree with TRBD1. V was clipped by 6 bases and J by 3 bases; unmatched bases: 6. Germline-derived CDR1 and CDR2 are MNHNS and SASEGT. The CDR3 runs to 14 residues. The CDR3 DNA is TGTGCCAGCAGCTTGGACAGGGACGACTATGGCTACACCTTC. Protein: CASSLDRDDYGYTF.

As DNA, the CDR3 is TGTGCCAGCTCACCACCGAGCGGGGGGACCTCCTACGAGCAGTACTTC. This sequence encodes CASSPPSGGTSYEQYF. V usage is TRBV18 and J usage is TRBJ2-7, with 9 bases lining up with TRBD2. The CDR3 covers 16 residues. V shed 0 bases and J 0 bases; nucleotides not matched to a gene: 3. Germline lookup yields CDR1 KGHSH and CDR2 LQKENI.

This clone was found a few times. The chain recombines TRBV19 with TRBJ2-3, with 7 bases aligning to TRBD2. Trimming took 7 bases from V and 4 from J; bases not matched to a gene: 11. CDR1 is LNHDA, CDR2 SQIVND, per germline (reference sequence). The CDR3 consists of 15 residues. DNA for the CDR3: TGTGCCAGTAAACCGGGGCTAGCGGCCCCAGATACGCAGTATTTT. Its translation is CASKPGLAAPDTQYF.

CDR3 sequence: CASSPRLSGANTGELFF. The DNA of the CDR3 is TGTGCCAGCAGCCCCAGACTAAGCGGGGCGAACACCGGGGAGCTGTTTTTT. The chain uses TRBV7-7 and TRBJ2-2, with 7 bases aligning to TRBD2. The germline V gene has CDR1 SSHAT and CDR2 FNYEAQ (reference sequence). The CDR3 is 17 residues long. V dropped 5 bases and J dropped 0; count of bases not matched to a gene: 9.

CDR3 sequence reads: CASSTTRGNIQYF. In nucleotides, the CDR3 is TGTGCCAGCAGTACAACTAGGGGGAACATTCAGTACTTC. J is TRBJ2-4 and V is TRBV28; TRBD1 might be the D (6 bases). V was shortened by 5 bases and J by 7 bases, with 12 bases between the two germline ends. CDR3 length: 13 residues. In germline, CDR1 is MDHEN, CDR2 SYDVKM.

The chain employs TRBV2 and TRBJ1-4; tentatively, D is TRBD1 (6 bases). V was pared by 4 bases and J by 6 bases, with 15 bases between. This CDR3 spans 15 amino acids. Germline lookup yields CDR1 SNHLY and CDR2 FYNNEI. The CDR3 spells CASSVQTGSHEKLFF. The DNA of the CDR3 is TGTGCCAGCAGTGTACAGACAGGCAGCCATGAAAAACTGTTTTTT.

This sequence joins TRBV2 and TRBJ2-1, with 8 bases identical to TRBD2. J gave up 3 bases and V 6 bases, and 10 bases lay outside the gene matches. The CDR3 spans 16 residues. Per the germline V gene, CDR1 is SNHLY and CDR2 is FYNNEI. CDR3 sequence reads: CASSRRGLVIYNEQFF. For the CDR3, the DNA is TGTGCCAGCAGCCGAAGGGGACTAGTCATCTACAATGAGCAGTTCTTC.

The gene calls are TRBV30 and TRBJ1-2; D may be TRBD1 (5 bases). CDR1 is GTSNPN, CDR2 SVGIG, per germline (reference sequence). Trimming cost V 1 base and J 4 bases, with 13 bases left between them. The CDR3 length is 14 residues. Here the CDR3 reads CAWSASWGGYGYTF. The CDR3 DNA follows: TGTGCCTGGAGTGCCTCCTGGGGGGGCTATGGCTACACCTTC.

This clone has only a few counts. The chain recombines TRBV6-5 with TRBJ1-1; a weak D match, TRBD1 (6 bases). The V gene lost 0 bases and the J gene lost 1 base, with 9 bases spanning the gap. This CDR3 is built from 15 residues. Germline CDR1 MNHEY, CDR2 SVGAGI. The CDR3 sequence: CASSYSPTGNTEAFF. In DNA, the CDR3 is TGTGCCAGCAGTTACTCCCCGACAGGGAACACTGAAGCTTTCTTT.

The V call is TRBV2, the J call TRBJ2-5; TRBD2 matches 12 bases. Trimming took 2 bases from V and 7 from J; bases not matched to a gene: 8. Germline CDR1 SNHLY, CDR2 FYNNEI. The CDR3 is made up of 16 amino acids. This CDR3 is CASSETGLAGLRTQYF. CDR3 in DNA: TGTGCCAGCAGTGAAACAGGACTAGCGGGGTTGCGGACCCAGTACTTC.

The rearrangement links TRBV27 to TRBJ1-1; 9 bases match TRBD1. The CDR3 is 12 amino acids. Germline V gene sequence: CDR1 MNHEY, CDR2 SMNVEV (reference sequence). After removal of 6 bases from V and 10 bases from J, the junction contained 6 bases not matched to a gene. The CDR3 DNA is TGTGCCAGCAGCAGGGACAGGGTCCGAGCTTTCTTT. This translates into CASSRDRVRAFF.

CDR3 residues: CASSDTNQETQYF. The CDR3 DNA follows: TGTGCCAGCAGCGACACAAACCAAGAGACCCAGTACTTC. The chain joins TRBV14 to TRBJ2-5; no reliable D call. There are 13 residues in the CDR3. CDR1 and CDR2 (germline): SGHDN, FVKESK. V was pared by 5 bases and J by 0 bases, with 7 bases between.

The chain carries TRBV7-2 and TRBJ2-7; D might be TRBD1 (6 bases). CDR1 is SGHTA and CDR2 is FQGNSA in the germline V gene. V gave up 5 bases and J gave up 3 bases, with 14 bases separating them. This CDR3 is 14 amino acids long. The CDR3 is CASSPRPGDYEQYF. The DNA of the CDR3 is TGTGCCAGCAGCCCCCGGCCAGGGGACTACGAGCAGTACTTC.

The chain couples TRBV7-2 to TRBJ1-2; TRBD1 matches at 10 bases. This CDR3 comprises 14 residues. After removal of 3 bases from V and 4 bases from J, the junction contained 2 bases not matched to a gene. Germline CDR1 is SGHTA and CDR2 is FQGNSA. DNA of the CDR3: TGTGCCAGCAGCTTCGGGACAGGGGTCTATGGCTACACCTTC. This sequence encodes CASSFGTGVYGYTF.

This rearrangement joins TRBV2 to TRBJ2-3, with TRBD2 matching 10 bases. V gave up 6 bases and J gave up 5 bases; unmatched junction bases: 11. Germline loops: CDR1 SNHLY, CDR2 FYNNEI. The CDR3 is 16 residues long. CDR3 amino acids: CASSVSAAGGGDTQYF. The DNA of the CDR3 is TGTGCCAGCAGCGTCTCAGCAGCGGGGGGGGGAGATACGCAGTATTTT.

In this sample, this clone turned up once. The V gene is TRBV27, the J gene TRBJ2-5; 10 nucleotides align to TRBD2. J was trimmed by 7 bases and V by 5 bases; bases with no gene match: 16. The germline V gene has CDR1 MNHEY and CDR2 SMNVEV (reference sequence). The CDR3 is 17 residues long. CDR3: CASSLLAGAHVRGTQYF. The CDR3 DNA is TGTGCCAGCAGTCTCCTAGCGGGGGCCCATGTCCGCGGGACCCAGTACTTC.

This sequence joins TRBV5-4 and TRBJ2-5; no clear D. The CDR3 covers 12 residues. In germline, CDR1 is SGHNT, CDR2 YYREEE (reference sequence). Trimming shortened V by 0 bases and J by 6 bases, and 6 bases separated the two germline ends. Here the CDR3 reads CASSLDSQTQYF. CDR3 DNA sequence: TGTGCCAGCAGCTTGGACAGCCAGACCCAGTACTTC.

This clone has only a few counts. V is TRBV7-2 and J is TRBJ2-5, with TRBD2 identical over 9 bases. The J call may be mistaken, given a closer DNA end match to TRBJ2-7. This CDR3 region has 15 residues. The germline V gene encodes CDR1 SGHTA and CDR2 FQGNSA. CDR3 in amino acids: CASSWRGGDSYEQYF. The CDR3 coding sequence is TGTGCCAGCAGCTGGCGGGGGGGGGACTCCTACGAGCAGTACTTC.

V usage is TRBV7-2 and J usage is TRBJ1-2; TRBD1 agrees at 8 bases. Trimming cost V 1 base and J 2 bases; bases outside gene matches: 0. The length of the CDR3 is 14 residues. Germline V gene sequence: CDR1 SGHTA, CDR2 FQGNSA. CDR3 residues: CASSLGQGNYGYTF. DNA for the CDR3: TGTGCCAGCAGCTTAGGACAGGGGAACTATGGCTACACCTTC.

The V gene is TRBV19, the J gene TRBJ1-5, with D unresolved. CDR1 is LNHDA, CDR2 SQIVND, per germline (reference sequence). Trimming stripped 5 bases from V and 4 bases from J, with 6 bases between. This CDR3 has 12 residues. The CDR3 bases are TGTGCCAGTAGTTCCAGGAATCAGCCCCAGCATTTT. Its protein is CASSSRNQPQHF.

This clone was found a few times. The chain employs TRBV11-1 and TRBJ2-4, with TRBD1 matching 8 bases. Losses at the gene ends were 2 bases for V and 5 bases for J; bases not matched to a gene: 5. The CDR3 has 15 residues. Per the germline V gene, CDR1 is SGHAT and CDR2 is FQDESV (reference sequence). The CDR3 DNA reads as TGTGCCAGCAGCTTAATGGGACAGGAGCAAAACATTCAGTACTTC. The encoded protein is CASSLMGQEQNIQYF.